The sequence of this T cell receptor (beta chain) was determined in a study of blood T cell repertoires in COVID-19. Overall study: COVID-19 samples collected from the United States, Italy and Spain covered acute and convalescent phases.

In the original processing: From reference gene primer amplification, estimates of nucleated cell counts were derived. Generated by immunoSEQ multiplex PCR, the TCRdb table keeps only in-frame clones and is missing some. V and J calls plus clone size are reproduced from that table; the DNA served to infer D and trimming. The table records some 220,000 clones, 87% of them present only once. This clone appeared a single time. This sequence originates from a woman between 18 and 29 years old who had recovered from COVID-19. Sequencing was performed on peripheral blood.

DNA of the CDR3: TGCGCCAGCAGCTTGGCGGAGTGGAACACTGAAGCTTTCTTT. This gives the protein CASSLAEWNTEAFF. The genes are TRBV5-1 and TRBJ1-1, with D unclear. This CDR3 spans 14 amino acids. With 0 bases removed from V and 1 base from J, the gap between germline ends came to 7 bases. In germline, CDR1 is SGHRS, CDR2 YFSETQ.